This record covers a single TCR beta chain. This clone was seen a few times. Its recognized antigen is unknown. No base-level quality is on record; no much larger clone is a single base apart. The sample originates from a study of blood T cell repertoires in COVID-19 (dated by TCRdb to 2018 to 2020). Background for the entire study: Collaborator samples came from the United States, Italy and Spain and covered acute and convalescent phases of COVID-19. The prospective study material was composed of cDNA or gDNA derived from T cells, B-cell-depleted T cells, or PBMCs. The dataset comprised deeply sampled blood TCRbeta repertoires from subjects exposed to, actively infected with, or recovered from COVID-19. The repertoires were made available in a free public database intended to serve as a resource for research on the immune response to SARS-CoV-2. Samples came from the ongoing ImmuneRACE study (first 160 participants) plus 1,254 subjects from 6 global collaborators. Nearly every sample came with metadata listing a de-identified subject ID, COVID-19 status, age in years and sex. Where available, HLA class I and class II types were taken from metadata supplied by the sample provider and were not determined by assay-based typing. Paper-wide results and their limitations: The amount of clinical and demographic metadata varied by source and participant and was provided uncurated.

TCRbeta CDR3 regions were amplified from genomic DNA by means of the immunoSEQ Assay, a bias-controlled multiplex PCR. The study's processing was this. Within the assay, amplification of reference gene primers was used to estimate how many nucleated cells each sample contained. To quantify the absolute abundance of each unique TCRbeta CDR3 rearrangement, sequence reads were collapsed and filtered. Productive Simpson clonality was computed per sample as the square root of Simpson's diversity index over productive rearrangements. Held by TCRdb, this immuneACCESS table contains in-frame sequences only and omits some clones. Under half of the omission traces to an unresolved V gene where checked; the cause of the rest is unknown. The D gene and trimming were derived from the DNA, and the V and J assignments and clone size from that table. This sample comprises roughly 200,000 clones, 75% to 85% of them detected only once. The ten largest clonotypes hold about 1.3% of the sample.

The germline V end is reduced by 6 bases and the J end by 7 bases; junction bases left unmatched: 10. The CDR3 covers 15 residues, taking in both the cysteine and the phenylalanine. The CDR3 DNA has 45 bases and is translated from base 1. CDR1 and CDR2, per the germline V gene, are SNHLY and FYNNEI. One collaborating source in Seattle enrolled patients during active infection and followed them longitudinally through the course of disease. Collaborating institutions collected whole blood in K2EDTA tubes following their own protocols. Collaborator samples were shipped for TCRbeta analysis as frozen whole blood, isolated PBMCs, or DNA extracted from either sample type.

Material: peripheral blood. The chain is made from TRBV2 and TRBJ2-3; 10 bases in between match TRBD2. The sequence was obtained from a woman aged 30 to 39 with COVID-19, enrolled during active disease. The nucleotides read TGTGCCAGCAGGGGCGTAGCGGGAGGTTTAAATACGCAGTATTTT. Protein translation: CASRGVAGGLNTQYF. Reference TRBV2 and TRBJ2-3 proteins supply the regions before and after the CDR3; the full variable domain is: EPEVTQTPSHQVTQMGQEVILRCVPISNHLYFYWYRQILGQKVEFLVSFYNNEISEKSEIFDDQFSVERPDGSNFTLKIRSTKLEDSAMYFCASRGVAGGLNTQYFGPGTRLTVL.